These 10 T cell receptor beta chains were sequenced from one sample in a study of OX40 agonist ivuxolimab in advanced cancers. Method: immunoSEQ multiplex PCR; TCRdb's copy keeps in-frame clones and lacks some. The table includes approximately 65,000 clones, roughly 80% detected once. This sample comprised CD4+ or CD8+ T cells sorted from blood, obtained in a trial of the OX40 agonist ivuxolimab. Source of these receptors: an adult with an advanced solid tumor such as melanoma, head and neck, liver or kidney cancer.

The chain carries TRBV9 and TRBJ2-1; 8 bases agree with TRBD1. J lost 5 bases, V lost 0 bases, and 4 bases had no gene match. Germline loops: CDR1 SGDLS, CDR2 YYNGEE. The CDR3 spans 15 residues. CDR3: CASSVARGRNNEQFF. The CDR3 coding sequence is TGTGCCAGCAGCGTAGCCAGGGGGCGAAACAATGAGCAGTTCTTC.

This clone was seen more than once but under ten times. This chain uses TRBV28 with TRBJ1-3, with TRBD1 matching 8 bases. CDR1 and CDR2 from the germline V gene are MDHEN and SYDVKM. The CDR3 runs 15 residues. J was trimmed by 4 bases and V by 4 bases; bases with no gene match: 6. CDR3 bases: TGTGCCAGCAGTTCAGGGGGCCCAGAAGGAAACACCATATATTTT. As protein: CASSSGGPEGNTIYF. Filled out from reference TRBV28 and TRBJ1-3, the complete variable domain reads DVKVTQSSRYLVKRTGEKVFLECVQDMDHENMFWYRQDPGLGLRLIYFSYDVKMKEKGDIPEGYSVSREKKERFSLILESASTNQTSMYLCASSSGGPEGNTIYFGEGSWLTVV.

The rearrangement links TRBV28 to TRBJ2-3; D remains unclear. Germline V CDR1 and CDR2: MDHEN, SYDVKM. V gave up 4 bases and J gave up 0 bases, with 11 bases separating them. The CDR3 spans 15 residues. The chain's CDR3 is CASSSPSKSTDTQYF. CDR3 sequence (DNA): TGTGCCAGCAGTTCCCCGTCAAAGAGCACAGATACGCAGTATTTT.

This clone came up once. This sequence joins TRBV5-4 and TRBJ2-5; 10 positions match TRBD2. Germline CDR1 SGHNT, CDR2 YYREEE (reference sequence). With 4 bases clipped from V and 1 base from J, the junction kept 7 bases outside the gene matches. There are 16 residues in the CDR3. The chain's CDR3 is CASSPEAGGRQETQYF. The CDR3, as DNA: TGTGCCAGCAGCCCCGAAGCGGGAGGGCGCCAAGAGACCCAGTACTTC.

The V call is TRBV7-2, the J call TRBJ2-5; D is uncertain. V lost 1 base and J lost 5, with 5 bases in between. The CDR3 sequence is 12 residues long. The germline V gene has CDR1 SGHTA and CDR2 FQGNSA. CDR3 sequence reads: CASSLVSETQYF. CDR3 DNA: TGTGCCAGCAGCTTAGTCTCGGAGACCCAGTACTTC.

The chain has TRBV6-1 and TRBJ1-1; D possibly corresponds to TRBD1 (5 bases). The CDR3 sequence is 13 residues long. V was shortened by 6 bases and J by 4 bases, with 12 bases between the two germline ends. CDR1 MNHNS and CDR2 SASEGT come from the germline V gene. The CDR3 DNA sequence: TGTGCCAGCAGAGGGACCGCGGGCACTGAAGCTTTCTTT. Encoded protein: CASRGTAGTEAFF.

The chain combines TRBV5-6 with TRBJ2-1; no clear D. Trimming left V 3 bases short and J 0 bases short, with 13 bases between. CDR1 and CDR2 from the germline V gene are SGHDT and YYEEEE. The CDR3 has 16 residues. This CDR3 is CASSSPAQSSYNEQFF. For the CDR3, the DNA is TGTGCCAGCAGCTCCCCGGCCCAAAGCTCCTACAATGAGCAGTTCTTC.

V gene TRBV7-8 combines with J gene TRBJ2-2; D gene ambiguous. The V end lost 0 bases, the J end lost 2 bases, and 10 bases lay between the germline ends. Germline V lookup: CDR1 SGHVS, CDR2 FQNEAQ. The CDR3 totals 16 residues. CDR3 DNA sequence: TGTGCCAGCAGCTTAGCGTCATGGTTTAACACCGGGGAGCTGTTTTTT. This translates into CASSLASWFNTGELFF.

This chain joins TRBV2 and TRBJ1-2; 9 nucleotides align to TRBD1. After removal of 8 bases from V and 2 bases from J, the junction contained 12 bases not matched to a gene. The V gene's germline CDR1 is SNHLY and CDR2 FYNNEI. CDR3 length: 16 residues. CDR3: CASPSGRDRANYGYTF. The DNA for the CDR3 is TGTGCCAGCCCTTCCGGAAGGGACAGGGCGAACTATGGCTACACCTTC.

Comments on this clone: The sample carries other DNA sequences with the same CDR3. The chain joins TRBV4-2 to TRBJ1-4; D remains ambiguous. The CDR3 is 17 amino acids. Germline assignment: CDR1 LGHNA and CDR2 YNFKEQ. Trimming took off 1 base at V and 0 bases at J, with 12 bases between the two ends. CDR3 loop: CASSQAGRATTNEKLFF. The CDR3 nucleotides are TGTGCCAGCAGCCAAGCTGGCCGGGCCACAACTAATGAAAAACTGTTTTTT.